Each of the 18 T cell receptor beta chains below was sequenced from the same sample in a study of blood T cell repertoires in COVID-19. The protocol was immunoSEQ multiplex PCR, while the TCRdb copy is restricted to in-frame clones and leaves out a portion. The sample lists approximately 170,000 clones, 86% occurring once. Sequenced: peripheral blood. Receptors originate from an older woman with acute or convalescent COVID-19.

This chain joins TRBV19 and TRBJ1-6; TRBD1 aligns across 9 bases. CDR1 and CDR2 (germline): LNHDA, SQIVND (reference sequence). This CDR3 is built from 15 residues. V shed 9 bases and J 9 bases; nucleotides not matched to a gene: 12. The CDR3 region is CASASVGQGSSPLHF. CDR3 nucleotide sequence: TGTGCCAGCGCATCGGTGGGACAGGGTAGTTCACCCCTCCACTTT.

This clone was recorded once. The chain couples TRBV2 to TRBJ1-5; 8 positions match TRBD1. The CDR3 runs to 15 residues. J gave up 3 bases and V 5 bases, and 6 bases lay outside the gene matches. The germline V gene has CDR1 SNHLY and CDR2 FYNNEI. CDR3 protein: CASSTRTGNNQPQHF. For the CDR3, the DNA is TGTGCCAGCAGTACCCGGACAGGGAACAATCAGCCCCAGCATTTT. The entire variable domain, with the rest obtained from reference TRBV2 and TRBJ1-5, is as follows: EPEVTQTPSHQVTQMGQEVILRCVPISNHLYFYWYRQILGQKVEFLVSFYNNEISEKSEIFDDQFSVERPDGSNFTLKIRSTKLEDSAMYFCASSTRTGNNQPQHFGDGTRLSIL.

The chain links TRBV6-5 to TRBJ1-4; TRBD1 might be the D (5 bases). Trimming removed 6 bases from V and 0 bases from J, with 8 bases in between. CDR1 is MNHEY and CDR2 is SVGAGI in the germline V gene. This CDR3 spans 14 amino acids. The chain's CDR3 is CASRTVATNEKLFF. CDR3 DNA: TGTGCCAGCAGGACAGTTGCAACTAATGAAAAACTGTTTTTT.

V usage is TRBV18 and J usage is TRBJ2-2; 8 positions match TRBD1. Germline-derived CDR1 and CDR2 are KGHSH and LQKENI. Trimming took 1 base from V and 5 from J; bases not matched to a gene: 3. The CDR3 is 15 amino acids. CDR3 residues: CASSPQQGGTGELFF. The CDR3 bases are TGTGCCAGCTCACCACAACAGGGGGGAACCGGGGAGCTGTTTTTT.

The rearrangement links TRBV7-9 to TRBJ2-7; 9 bases are a match to TRBD2. This CDR3 has 13 amino acids. Losses at the gene ends were 7 bases for V and 4 bases for J; bases not matched to a gene: 5. Germline V gives CDR1 SEHNR, CDR2 FQNEAQ (reference sequence). The CDR3: CASTGGRGYEQYF. Written as DNA, the CDR3 is TGTGCCAGCACTGGCGGGAGGGGATACGAGCAGTACTTC. The entire variable domain, with the rest obtained from reference TRBV7-9 and TRBJ2-7, is as follows: DTGVSQNPRHKITKRGQNVTFRCDPISEHNRLYWYRQTLGQGPEFLTYFQNEAQLEKSRLLSDRFSAERPKGSFSTLEIQRTEQGDSAMYLCASTGGRGYEQYFGPGTRLTVT.

As to this clone: A read error may account for a junction end that differs from germline. V and J are TRBV19 and TRBJ2-1; 7 bases align to TRBD2. CDR3 length: 13 amino acids. Germline V gene sequence: CDR1 LNHDA, CDR2 SQIVND (reference sequence). CDR3 bases: TGTGCCAGCCTAGCGGTCTCCCACAATGAGCAGTTCTTC. It translates to CASLAVSHNEQFF.

This clone has just one count. In nucleotides, the CDR3 is TGTGCCAGCAGCTTAAGGGGGCAGTTAGATGAAAAACTGTTTTTT. It specifies CASSLRGQLDEKLFF. The J gene is TRBJ1-4, the V gene TRBV7-2; TRBD1 matches 7 bases. Germline V gene data show CDR1 as SGHTA and CDR2 as FQGNSA. The CDR3 spans 15 residues. J was trimmed by 6 bases and V by 2 bases; bases with no gene match: 6.

The rearrangement links TRBV5-5 to TRBJ1-4, with D tentatively TRBD1 (6 bases). The CDR3 runs 14 residues. Germline V gene data show CDR1 as SGHKS and CDR2 as YYEKEE (reference sequence). The V end lost 6 bases, the J end lost 8 bases, and 17 bases lay between the germline ends. The CDR3, as DNA: TGTGCCAGCACCCTGGGGGCAGGGCGGGAAAAACTGTTTTTT. Translation gives CASTLGAGREKLFF.

This clone was seen only a few times. CDR3 sequence: CASSEFGAWGTVNTEAFF. The CDR3 nucleotides are TGCGCCAGCAGTGAGTTTGGGGCCTGGGGCACAGTGAACACTGAAGCTTTCTTT. The gene calls are TRBV10-2 and TRBJ1-1, with a possible D match to TRBD1 (5 bases). V lost 1 base to trimming and J lost 0 bases, with 18 bases between them. This CDR3 has 18 amino acids. Germline V gene data show CDR1 as WSHSY and CDR2 as SAAADI.

The rearrangement joins TRBV7-8 to TRBJ1-5; TRBD1 aligns across 8 bases. Trimming took 2 bases from V and 5 from J; bases not matched to a gene: 8. Germline values: CDR1 SGHVS, CDR2 FQNEAQ. The CDR3 totals 16 residues. CDR3 DNA: TGTGCCAGCAGCTTAACAGGACAGGGCGGTTATCAGCCCCAGCATTTT. This sequence encodes CASSLTGQGGYQPQHF. Full variable domain (missing parts from reference TRBV7-8 and TRBJ1-5): GAGVSQSPRYKVAKRGQDVALRCDPISGHVSLFWYQQALGQGPEFLTYFQNEAQLDKSGLPSDRFFAERPEGSVSTLKIQRTQQEDSAVYLCASSLTGQGGYQPQHFGDGTRLSIL.

This chain links TRBV5-6 with TRBJ1-5; 7 nucleotides match TRBD1. The CDR3 contains 19 residues. The junction had 20 bases not matched to a gene; V was cut back by 3 bases and J by 5 bases. CDR1 is SGHDT and CDR2 is YYEEEE in the germline V gene. CDR3 in DNA: TGTGCCAGCAGCTCTCACTATGCTTCAGGGGGTCGTTCGGATCAGCCCCAGCATTTT. This translates into CASSSHYASGGRSDQPQHF. Looking up the rest from reference TRBV5-6 and TRBJ1-5 gives the full variable domain: DAGVTQSPTHLIKTRGQQVTLRCSPKSGHDTVSWYQQALGQGPQFIFQYYEEEERQRGNFPDRFSGHQFPNYSSELNVNALLLGDSALYLCASSSHYASGGRSDQPQHFGDGTRLSIL.

The V gene is TRBV4-2, the J gene TRBJ2-1; D might be TRBD2 (5 bases). The CDR3 is 11 amino acids. Germline assignment: CDR1 LGHNA and CDR2 YNFKEQ. Trimming removed 4 bases at V and 8 bases at J, with 6 bases between. CDR3 coding DNA: TGTGCCAGCAGCCGGGAGCATGAGCAGTTCTTC. It yields the protein CASSREHEQFF.

This chain uses TRBV2 with TRBJ1-5; 7 bases agree with TRBD1. The CDR3 consists of 16 residues. The germline V gene has CDR1 SNHLY and CDR2 FYNNEI. V was clipped by 3 bases and J by 2 bases; unmatched bases: 7. This CDR3 reads CASSEATGQRNQPQHF. The CDR3, as DNA: TGTGCCAGCAGTGAGGCAACGGGACAGCGCAATCAGCCCCAGCATTTT.

The gene calls are TRBV19 and TRBJ1-2, with TRBD1 as a possible D gene (5 bases). V lost 6 bases, J lost 7 bases, and 15 bases lay in between. CDR1 and CDR2 (germline): LNHDA, SQIVND (reference sequence). CDR3 length: 13 residues. The CDR3, as DNA: TGTGCCAGTAGCCAGACAGTCGGTAGTGGCTACACCTTC. Its protein is CASSQTVGSGYTF.

The V and J genes are TRBV27 and TRBJ1-4; maybe TRBD1 (5 bases). The CDR3 is 14 residues long. Germline assignment: CDR1 MNHEY and CDR2 SMNVEV (reference sequence). V was cut by 3 bases and J by 8 bases, with 13 bases left in between. CDR3 bases: TGTGCCAGCAGTTTTTCGGGGGAATCCGAAAAACTGTTTTTT. Its translation is CASSFSGESEKLFF. Using reference TRBV27 and TRBJ1-4 for the parts outside the CDR3, the full variable domain is EAQVTQNPRYLITVTGKKLTVTCSQNMNHEYMSWYRQDPGLGLRQIYYSMNVEVTDKGDVPEGYKVSRKEKRNFPLILESPSPNQTSLYFCASSFSGESEKLFFGSGTQLSVL.

The V call is TRBV7-2, the J call TRBJ1-5; D is perhaps TRBD1 (6 bases). Trimming stripped 1 base from V and 0 bases from J, with 10 bases between. In germline, CDR1 is SGHTA, CDR2 FQGNSA. CDR3 length: 16 amino acids. The CDR3 nucleotides read TGTGCCAGCAGCTTAGAGGCAGGGGATAGCAATCAGCCCCAGCATTTT. Residues: CASSLEAGDSNQPQHF.

The chain joins TRBV5-1 to TRBJ2-3; D might be TRBD2 (6 bases). The CDR3 consists of 16 residues. Trimming took off 4 bases at V and 4 bases at J, with 19 bases between the two ends. Germline CDR1 and CDR2: SGHRS and YFSETQ. CDR3: CASSLGEASGADTQYF. The CDR3 DNA is TGCGCCAGCAGCCTGGGGGAGGCTTCGGGGGCAGATACGCAGTATTTT.

The chain combines TRBV10-3 with TRBJ1-2, with 8 bases aligning to TRBD1. J gave up 5 bases and V 4 bases, and 6 bases lay outside the gene matches. Germline CDR1 ENHRY, CDR2 SYGVKD. This CDR3 comprises 14 residues. The CDR3 DNA reads as TGTGCCATCAGTGCGCAGGGGGCTGGGTATGGCTACACCTTC. Translating gives CAISAQGAGYGYTF.